Given below is one T cell receptor beta chain in context. Its cognate antigen is unknown. The trim removed 2 bases at V and 6 bases at J, leaving 4 bases unmatched. CDR1 is SGHRS, CDR2 YFSETQ, per germline. The CDR3 has 14 residues. The data belong to a study of cytomegalovirus exposure and HLA in healthy donors. Study information: The approximately 120 validation repertoires, a later analysis reported, used the same platform as the 600 to 700 first-cohort repertoires.

Study-wide results and limits: 150 to 200 TCR beta chains were listed as cytomegalovirus-associated. Most TCR sequences proved rare, with some public TCRs found in many donors.

The repertoire was sequenced with immunoSEQ multiplex PCR; TCRdb's copy has only in-frame clones and lacks some. This sample has some 110,000 clones, with roughly nine tenths found just once. Separate from the roughly 630-subject first cohort was the approximately 130-subject validation cohort, to which the donors belonged. The rearrangement joins TRBV5-1 to TRBJ2-3; 9 nucleotides agree with TRBD1. This sequence originates from a man aged 18-30 years in good health and CMV-seropositive. The sequenced sample consisted of PBMCs. CDR3 DNA sequence: TGCGCCAGCAGCTTACAGGGGGCTGGGGATACGCAGTATTTT. Its translation: CASSLQGAGDTQYF.